What follows are 27 T cell receptor beta chains derived from one specimen sequenced in a study of regulatory T cells in long-lasting Graves disease. Arm-PCR of CDR3 regions and iRepertoire HTBI primers were used to build TCR beta libraries. TCRdb redid the calling of the multiplex PCR reads with MiXCR, one entry per CDR3 protein. The profile shows hundreds of thousands of distinct CDR3 sequences, 13% of them singletons. Stated time point: newly diagnosed GD, antithyroid drugs for less than 3 months. RNA from PBMCs was the source of the TCR library. The sample also formed part of further work on T cells in Graves' hyperthyroidism and ophthalmopathy.

The sequencing used peripheral blood mononuclear cells (PBMCs), collected at new diagnosis, from a patient treated with antithyroid drugs. The source of these receptors is a man aged 25 to 45 with Graves disease.

This clonotype was counted at least ten times. The chain has TRBV2 and TRBJ2-7, with TRBD1 as a possible D gene (5 bases). Trimming shortened V by 7 bases and J by 2 bases, and 12 bases separated the two germline ends. The CDR3 spans 13 residues. CDR1 is SNHLY and CDR2 is FYNNEI in the germline V gene. CDR3: CASTQGFTYEQYF. CDR3 coding DNA: TGTGCCAGCACCCAGGGATTTACCTACGAGCAGTACTTC. The full variable domain, with the rest looked up from reference TRBV2 and TRBJ2-7, is EPEVTQTPSHQVTQMGQEVILRCVPISNHLYFYWYRQILGQKVEFLVSFYNNEISEKSEIFDDQFSVERPDGSNFTLKIRSTKLEDSAMYFCASTQGFTYEQYFGPGTRLTVT.

Ten or more counts support this clonotype. This sequence joins TRBV28 and TRBJ2-2, with D perhaps TRBD2 (6 bases). In germline, CDR1 is MDHEN, CDR2 SYDVKM. The CDR3 covers 16 residues. V was shortened by 7 bases and J by 0 bases, with 15 bases between the two germline ends. CDR3 in amino acids: CASTLGAGSNTGELFF. In nucleotides, the CDR3 is TGTGCCAGCACCTTAGGGGCGGGATCGAACACCGGGGAGCTGTTTTTT.

With regard to this clonotype: Given a much more abundant clone one base away, this may be a read error. CDR3 sequence: CASSLSAVYNEQFF. The DNA for the CDR3 is TGTGCCAGCAGTTTATCGGCGGTTTACAATGAGCAGTTCTTC. The chain combines TRBV27 with TRBJ2-1, with D unresolved. Per the germline V gene, CDR1 is MNHEY and CDR2 is SMNVEV (reference sequence). This CDR3 is 14 amino acids long. V was cut by 0 bases and J by 4 bases, with 7 bases left in between.

This clonotype has ten or more counts. The V and J genes are TRBV12-3 or TRBV12-4 and TRBJ1-3; 8 bases fit TRBD1. Trimming cost V 6 bases and J 0 bases; bases outside gene matches: 1. The CDR3 spans 14 residues. The CDR3 DNA sequence: TGTGCCAGCAGGACAGGGGACTCTGGAAACACCATATATTTT. Protein sequence: CASRTGDSGNTIYF.

The chain links TRBV2 to TRBJ1-4; no firm D call. Germline CDR1 and CDR2: SNHLY and FYNNEI. V lost 6 bases and J 4 bases, leaving 18 bases between the germline ends. This CDR3 is 16 amino acids long. CDR3 nucleotide sequence: TGTGCCAGCAGCCACGCCCACGGACGGTTTAATGAAAAACTGTTTTTT. Residues: CASSHAHGRFNEKLFF. Full variable domain (rest looked up from reference TRBV2 and TRBJ1-4): EPEVTQTPSHQVTQMGQEVILRCVPISNHLYFYWYRQILGQKVEFLVSFYNNEISEKSEIFDDQFSVERPDGSNFTLKIRSTKLEDSAMYFCASSHAHGRFNEKLFFGSGTQLSVL.

At least ten counts were recorded for this clonotype. The chain employs TRBV6-5 and TRBJ1-2; D remains unclear. The germline V and J ends were trimmed by 1 base and 0 bases, with 18 bases remaining between them. The CDR3 totals 18 residues. CDR1 is MNHEY and CDR2 is SVGAGI in the germline V gene. CDR3 amino acids: CASSYYDGLPSTNYGYTF. In DNA, the CDR3 is TGTGCCAGCAGTTACTACGACGGACTGCCGTCGACTAACTATGGCTACACCTTC.

About this clonotype: This likely traces to a read error, being one base from a far larger clone. The chain links TRBV13 to TRBJ2-3; TRBD1 matches 7 bases. The DNA matches TRBJ2-5 better at its end, which makes the J call doubtful. The length of the CDR3 is 14 residues. Germline V gives CDR1 PRHDT, CDR2 FYEKMQ (reference sequence). CDR3 region: CASSLAGTEEAQYF. Written as DNA, the CDR3 is TGTGCCAGCAGCTTGGCCGGGACAGAAGAGGCCCAGTACTTC.

This clonotype was observed at least ten times. The genes are TRBV12-3 or TRBV12-4 and TRBJ2-7, with no clear D. The CDR3 loop spans 15 amino acids. V was pared by 1 base and J by 0 bases, with 10 bases between. The CDR3, as DNA: TGTGCCAGCAGTTTAGGGGCCGGCAGCTCCTACGAGCAGTACTTC. Translating it yields CASSLGAGSSYEQYF.

This clonotype came up many times. This sequence joins TRBV29-1 and TRBJ1-4; 10 bases agree with TRBD1. CDR3 length: 16 amino acids. The J segment lost 6 bases and the V segment lost 6 bases, leaving 13 bases of the junction unmatched. CDR1 is SQVTM, CDR2 ANQGSEA, per germline. The CDR3 DNA reads as TGCAGCGTGACTATATTTGGGACAGGGGAAGATGAAAAACTGTTTTTT. This sequence encodes CSVTIFGTGEDEKLFF.

The chain joins TRBV20-1 to TRBJ2-5, with 10 nucleotides matching TRBD1. With V trimmed by 3 bases and J by 7 bases, 5 bases remained unmatched. Per germline, CDR1 DFQATT and CDR2 SNEGSKA (reference sequence). The CDR3 is 13 residues long. CDR3 in DNA: TGCAGTGCTAGGGACGGGACAGGGGTGACCCAGTACTTC. This gives the protein CSARDGTGVTQYF.

This clonotype was picked up many times. The V and J genes are TRBV2 and TRBJ1-1; no reliable D call. This CDR3 is 17 amino acids long. The V end lost 2 bases, the J end lost 0 bases, and 16 bases lay between the germline ends. CDR1 and CDR2 from the germline V gene are SNHLY and FYNNEI. The CDR3 loop reads CASSEFKGLAVNTEAFF. The CDR3 DNA sequence: TGTGCCAGCAGTGAATTTAAGGGTCTTGCGGTGAACACTGAAGCTTTCTTT.

In this sample, this clonotype turned up many times. V and J are TRBV30 and TRBJ2-1; no firm D call. Germline V lookup: CDR1 GTSNPN, CDR2 SVGIG (reference sequence). The V end was cut by 1 base, the J end by 12 bases, with 7 bases between. The CDR3 runs 10 residues. The CDR3 spells CAWSGIPQFF. The DNA of the CDR3 is TGTGCCTGGAGTGGGATCCCGCAGTTCTTC.

This clonotype was detected many times. The chain employs TRBV29-1 and TRBJ2-6; D call uncertain. Between the trimmed V and J ends, which lost 5 bases and 0 bases, there was a span of 14 bases. The germline V gene has CDR1 SQVTM and CDR2 ANQGSEA. This CDR3 has 16 residues. The DNA of the CDR3 is TGCAGCGTTCTAACAGACGAACGCTCTGGGGCCAACGTCCTGACTTTC. Translated, it gives CSVLTDERSGANVLTF.

The chain has TRBV20-1 and TRBJ2-7; the match to TRBD2 covers 8 bases. V lost 5 bases, J lost 3 bases, and 9 bases stayed unmatched. The germline CDR1 and CDR2 sequences are DFQATT and SNEGSKA (reference sequence). The CDR3 extends over 14 amino acids. In DNA form, the CDR3 reads TGCAGTGCTGGATTAGCGGGACGGAGCTACGAGCAGTACTTC. Translation gives CSAGLAGRSYEQYF.

About this clonotype itself: This probably arose from a read error, given a far larger clone one base away. The chain links TRBV11-2 to TRBJ2-1, with 9 bases fitting TRBD2. The CDR3 covers 17 residues. Germline lookup yields CDR1 SGHAT and CDR2 FQNNGV. The V segment lost 5 bases and the J segment 7 bases; nucleotides outside the gene matches: 15. CDR3 coding DNA: TGTGCCAGCAGCGAGTCCCTTTATAGCGGGAGACTTAATGAGCAGTTCTTC. It specifies CASSESLYSGRLNEQFF.

This clonotype was detected ten times or more. This rearrangement joins TRBV29-1 to TRBJ2-3; D remains ambiguous. Germline CDR1 is SQVTM and CDR2 is ANQGSEA. This CDR3 has 14 amino acids. Trimming cost V 4 bases and J 1 base, with 12 bases left between them. The chain's CDR3 is CSVGRSVGTDTQYF. CDR3 bases: TGCAGCGTTGGGCGCTCCGTGGGCACAGATACGCAGTATTTT.

This clonotype was counted a few times. The V call is TRBV19, the J call TRBJ2-7; 7 positions agree with TRBD2. Per germline, CDR1 LNHDA and CDR2 SQIVND (reference sequence). The CDR3 totals 14 residues. The V and J ends lost 8 bases and 7 bases, in that order; junction bases with no gene match: 14. CDR3 coding DNA: TGTGCCAGTGGGGTTGGGACTACCTTTGGAGAGCAGTACTTC. This translates into CASGVGTTFGEQYF. Complete variable domain (other parts from reference TRBV19 and TRBJ2-7): DGGITQSPKYLFRKEGQNVTLSCEQNLNHDAMYWYRQDPGQGLRLIYYSQIVNDFQKGDIAEGYSVSREKKESFPLTVTSAQKNPTAFYLCASGVGTTFGEQYFGPGTRLTVT.

Many counts were recorded for this clonotype. V is TRBV3-1 and J is TRBJ1-2; no clear D. The CDR3 loop spans 13 amino acids. CDR1 is LGHDT, CDR2 YNNKEL, per germline (reference sequence). V gave up 3 bases and J gave up 0 bases, with 5 bases separating them. The CDR3 region has the DNA TGTGCCAGCAGCCAGGATTCTAACTATGGCTACACCTTC. Translation gives CASSQDSNYGYTF.

The chain is built from TRBV29-1 and TRBJ2-3; no firm D call. Germline lookup yields CDR1 SQVTM and CDR2 ANQGSEA. This CDR3 region has 10 residues. The V gene lost 8 bases and the J gene lost 4 bases, with 7 bases spanning the gap. The CDR3 reads CSFGADTQYF. Written as DNA, the CDR3 is TGCAGCTTCGGCGCAGATACGCAGTATTTT.

This clonotype appeared a few times. The rearrangement links TRBV6-2 or TRBV6-3 to TRBJ1-4; D ambiguous. Per germline, CDR1 MNHEY and CDR2 SVGEGT. Trimming left V 0 bases short and J 4 bases short, with 6 bases between. CDR3 length: 14 amino acids. The CDR3 region is CASSYSQSNEKLFF. As DNA, the CDR3 is TGTGCCAGCAGTTACTCACAGAGTAATGAAAAACTGTTTTTT.

This clonotype has more than one count but fewer than ten. This sequence joins TRBV19 and TRBJ2-6; D unclear. The CDR3 covers 15 residues. CDR1 is LNHDA and CDR2 is SQIVND in the germline V gene (reference sequence). V was cut by 7 bases and J by 0 bases, with 10 bases left in between. CDR3 DNA sequence: TGTGCCAGTACCCCAAGGGTCTCTGGGGCCAACGTCCTGACTTTC. Protein product: CASTPRVSGANVLTF.

The chain joins TRBV28 to TRBJ2-7; possibly TRBD1 or TRBD2 for D (5 bases each). V dropped 3 bases and J dropped 2 bases, with 14 bases sitting between them. Germline CDR1 reads MDHEN; CDR2 reads SYDVKM. The CDR3 loop spans 15 amino acids. The CDR3 spells CASSFLWDGTYEQYF. The CDR3 DNA sequence: TGTGCCAGCAGTTTCCTATGGGACGGAACCTACGAGCAGTACTTC.

This clonotype was detected a few times. The chain recombines TRBV25-1 with TRBJ2-5; D gene ambiguous. The CDR3 has 12 residues. Germline lookup yields CDR1 MGHDK and CDR2 SYGVNS. Trimming cost V 5 bases and J 5 bases, with 9 bases left between them. CDR3 sequence (DNA): TGTGCCAGCAGTCAGGTGGGGGAGACCCAGTACTTC. Amino acid sequence: CASSQVGETQYF.

The table lists this clonotype with a few counts. The chain combines TRBV14 with TRBJ1-4; D is possibly TRBD1 (6 bases). This CDR3 contains 15 residues. Trimming took off 4 bases at V and 5 bases at J, with 14 bases between the two ends. Per the germline V gene, CDR1 is SGHDN and CDR2 is FVKESK. The DNA of the CDR3 is TGTGCCAGCAGCCGGAGCGGGGGGCCGAATGAAAAACTGTTTTTT. This gives the protein CASSRSGGPNEKLFF.

This clonotype came up many times. The rearrangement links TRBV5-1 to TRBJ2-1; maybe TRBD2 (5 bases). The CDR3 is made up of 16 amino acids. V lost 7 bases, J lost 3 bases, and 20 bases lay in between. The V gene's germline CDR1 is SGHRS and CDR2 YFSETQ. Written as DNA, the CDR3 is TGCGCCAGCGCTCTTAGAGCGGCGGACGGCTACAATGAGCAGTTCTTC. Residues: CASALRAADGYNEQFF.

This clonotype has ten or more counts. This sequence joins TRBV12-3 or TRBV12-4 and TRBJ1-1, with D perhaps TRBD1 (6 bases). Trimming stripped 5 bases from V and 11 bases from J, with 15 bases between. This CDR3 is built from 12 residues. The DNA of the CDR3 is TGTGCCAGCAGTCCGAGCGGGGGGCGCGCTTTCTTT. Translated, it gives CASSPSGGRAFF.

This clonotype was counted many times. This rearrangement joins TRBV10-3 to TRBJ2-7, with 9 bases lining up with TRBD1. The CDR3 covers 14 residues. Germline assignment: CDR1 ENHRY and CDR2 SYGVKD. V gave up 8 bases and J gave up 5 bases; unmatched junction bases: 10. The CDR3 DNA is TGTGCCATCTTGATAACCGGGACAGGGAACGAGCAGTACTTC. It is translated as CAILITGTGNEQYF.